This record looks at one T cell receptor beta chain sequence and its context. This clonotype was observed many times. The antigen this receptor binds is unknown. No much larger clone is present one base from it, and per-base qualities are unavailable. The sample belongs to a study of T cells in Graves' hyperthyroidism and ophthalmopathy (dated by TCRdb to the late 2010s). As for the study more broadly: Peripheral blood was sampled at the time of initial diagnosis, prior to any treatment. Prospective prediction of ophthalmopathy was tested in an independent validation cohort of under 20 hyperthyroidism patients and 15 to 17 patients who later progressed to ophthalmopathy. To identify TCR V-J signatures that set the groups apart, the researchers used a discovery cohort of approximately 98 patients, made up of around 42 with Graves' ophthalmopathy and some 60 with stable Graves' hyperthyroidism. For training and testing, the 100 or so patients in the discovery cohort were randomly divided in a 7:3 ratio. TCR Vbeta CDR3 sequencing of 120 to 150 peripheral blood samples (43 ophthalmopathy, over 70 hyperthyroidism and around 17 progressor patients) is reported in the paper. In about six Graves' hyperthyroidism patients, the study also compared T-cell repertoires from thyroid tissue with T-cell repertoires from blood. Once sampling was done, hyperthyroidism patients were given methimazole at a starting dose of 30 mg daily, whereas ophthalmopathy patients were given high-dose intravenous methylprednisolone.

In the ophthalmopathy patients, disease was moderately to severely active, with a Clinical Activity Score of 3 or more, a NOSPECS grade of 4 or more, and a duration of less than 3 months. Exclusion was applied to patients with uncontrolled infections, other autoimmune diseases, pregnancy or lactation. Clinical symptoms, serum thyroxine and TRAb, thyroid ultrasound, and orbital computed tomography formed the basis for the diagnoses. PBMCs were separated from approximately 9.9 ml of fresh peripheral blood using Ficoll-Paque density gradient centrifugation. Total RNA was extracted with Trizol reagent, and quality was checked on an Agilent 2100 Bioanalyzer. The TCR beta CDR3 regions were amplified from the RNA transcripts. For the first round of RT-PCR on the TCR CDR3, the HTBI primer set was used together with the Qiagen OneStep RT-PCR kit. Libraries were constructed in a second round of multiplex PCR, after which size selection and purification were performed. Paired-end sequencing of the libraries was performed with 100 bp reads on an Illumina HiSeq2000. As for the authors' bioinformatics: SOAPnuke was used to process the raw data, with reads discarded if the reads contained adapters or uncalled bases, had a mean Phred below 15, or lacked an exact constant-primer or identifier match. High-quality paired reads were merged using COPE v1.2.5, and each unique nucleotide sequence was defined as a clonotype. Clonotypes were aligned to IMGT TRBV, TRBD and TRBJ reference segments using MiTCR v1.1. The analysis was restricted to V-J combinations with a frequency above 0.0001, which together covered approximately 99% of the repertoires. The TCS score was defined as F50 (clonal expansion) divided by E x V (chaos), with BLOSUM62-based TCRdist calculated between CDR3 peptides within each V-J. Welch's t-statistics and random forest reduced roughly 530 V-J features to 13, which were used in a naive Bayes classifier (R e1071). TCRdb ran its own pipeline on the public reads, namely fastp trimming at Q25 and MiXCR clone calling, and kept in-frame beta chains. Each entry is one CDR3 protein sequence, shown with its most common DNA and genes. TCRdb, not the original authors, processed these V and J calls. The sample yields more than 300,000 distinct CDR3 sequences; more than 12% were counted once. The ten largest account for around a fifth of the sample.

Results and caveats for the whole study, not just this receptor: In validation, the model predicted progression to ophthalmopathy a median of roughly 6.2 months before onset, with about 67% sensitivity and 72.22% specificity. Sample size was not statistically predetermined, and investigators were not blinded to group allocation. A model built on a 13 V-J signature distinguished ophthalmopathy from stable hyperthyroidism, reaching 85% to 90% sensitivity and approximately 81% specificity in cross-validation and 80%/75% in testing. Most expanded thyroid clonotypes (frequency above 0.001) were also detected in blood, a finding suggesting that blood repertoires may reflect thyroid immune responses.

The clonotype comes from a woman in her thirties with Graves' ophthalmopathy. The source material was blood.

The nucleotides are TGTGCCAGCTCACCTGAGACAGATACGAACACTGAAGCTTTCTTT. The resulting protein is CASSPETDTNTEAFF. The chain uses TRBV18 and TRBJ1-1; the best D guess is TRBD1, with 5 bases matching. Its CDR3 holds 15 amino acids, cysteine through phenylalanine. Just CDR3 DNA is preserved here, 45 bases in frame from base 1. In the germline V gene, CDR1 corresponds to KGHSH and CDR2 to LQKENI. V and J are truncated by 3 bases and 1 base respectively, leaving an intervening sequence of 12 bases.